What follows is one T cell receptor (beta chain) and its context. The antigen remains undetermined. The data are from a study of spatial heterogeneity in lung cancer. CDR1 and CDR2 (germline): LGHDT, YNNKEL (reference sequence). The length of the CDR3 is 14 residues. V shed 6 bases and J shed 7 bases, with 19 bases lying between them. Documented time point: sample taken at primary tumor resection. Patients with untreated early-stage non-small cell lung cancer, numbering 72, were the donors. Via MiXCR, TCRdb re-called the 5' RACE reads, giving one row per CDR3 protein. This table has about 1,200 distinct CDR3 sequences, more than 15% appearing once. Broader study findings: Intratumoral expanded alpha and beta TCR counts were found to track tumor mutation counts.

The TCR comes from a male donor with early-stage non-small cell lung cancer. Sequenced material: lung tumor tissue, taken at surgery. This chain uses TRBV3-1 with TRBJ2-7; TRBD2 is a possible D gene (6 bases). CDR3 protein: CASREGGTTEEQYF. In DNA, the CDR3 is TGTGCCAGCAGGGAGGGCGGGACGACTGAAGAGCAGTACTTC.